This T cell receptor beta chain appears in the sequencing data of a study of cytomegalovirus exposure and HLA in healthy donors. Study as a whole: Earlier sequencing of 200 million or so T cells yielded around 100 million unique TCR beta sequences. Unique TCRs numbering around 80 million, obtained from HLA-typed donors, made up an early data release.

General observations from the study: Some TCR beta chains (over 150 of them) were listed as cytomegalovirus-associated. An analysis was carried out later, and it reportedly showed fewer N-insertions in an Asian-associated ancestry cluster than the roughly 670-donor mean.

A remark on this clone: Its matching antigen is unknown.

Per the germline V gene, CDR1 is SQVTM and CDR2 is ANQGSEA. The CDR3 totals 12 residues. After removal of 7 bases from V and 5 bases from J, the junction contained 6 bases not matched to a gene. Primers included in the PCR were 60 Vbeta and 13 Jbeta primers. Clones were read by immunoSEQ multiplex PCR, and TCRdb kept only the in-frame ones, dropping some. This table holds about 170,000 clones, 75% to 85% found once. The chain recombines TRBV29-1 with TRBJ2-3; 7 bases align to TRBD2. The TCR originated in a woman aged 50 to 60 in good health and CMV-seronegative. The specimen sequenced was PBMCs. Written as DNA, the CDR3 is TGCAGCGCCGTACCTAGCGGAGATACGCAGTATTTT. Its translation: CSAVPSGDTQYF.